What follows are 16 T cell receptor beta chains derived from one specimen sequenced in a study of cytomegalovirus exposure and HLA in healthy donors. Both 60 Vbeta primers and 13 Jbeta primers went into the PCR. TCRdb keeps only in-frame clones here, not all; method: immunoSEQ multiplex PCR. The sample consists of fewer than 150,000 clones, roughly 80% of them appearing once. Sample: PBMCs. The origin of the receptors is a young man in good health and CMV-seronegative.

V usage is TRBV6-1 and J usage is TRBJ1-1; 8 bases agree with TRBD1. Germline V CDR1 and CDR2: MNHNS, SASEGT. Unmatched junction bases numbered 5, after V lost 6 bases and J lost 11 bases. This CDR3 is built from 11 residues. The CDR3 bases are TGTGCCAGCAGAGCAGGGGGCAAGGCTTTCTTT. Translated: CASRAGGKAFF.

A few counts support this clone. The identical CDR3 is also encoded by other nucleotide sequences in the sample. The CDR3 loop reads CASSLDRGYEQYF. CDR3 DNA: TGTGCCAGCAGCTTGGACAGGGGCTACGAGCAGTACTTC. The rearrangement uses TRBV5-5 and TRBJ2-7; 7 bases agree with TRBD1. V shed 0 bases, J shed 3 bases, and the junction held 0 bases outside the gene matches. There are 13 residues in the CDR3. In germline, CDR1 is SGHKS, CDR2 YYEKEE (reference sequence).

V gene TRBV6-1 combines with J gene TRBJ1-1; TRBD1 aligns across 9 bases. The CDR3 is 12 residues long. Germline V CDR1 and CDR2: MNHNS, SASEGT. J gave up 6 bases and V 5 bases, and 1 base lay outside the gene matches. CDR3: CASSTGGAEAFF. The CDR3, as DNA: TGTGCCAGCAGTACAGGGGGCGCTGAAGCTTTCTTT.

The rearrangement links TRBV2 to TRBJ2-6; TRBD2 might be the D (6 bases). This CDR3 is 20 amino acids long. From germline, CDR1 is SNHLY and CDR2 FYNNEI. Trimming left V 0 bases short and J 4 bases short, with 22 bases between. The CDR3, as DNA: TGTGCCAGCAGTGAAGCTTCCGGGGGAGGATCCGTATGGGGGGCCAACGTCCTGACTTTC. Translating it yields CASSEASGGGSVWGANVLTF.

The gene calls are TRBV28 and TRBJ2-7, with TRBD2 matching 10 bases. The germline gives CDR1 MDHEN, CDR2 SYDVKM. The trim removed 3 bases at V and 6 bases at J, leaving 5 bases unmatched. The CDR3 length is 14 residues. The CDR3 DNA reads TGTGCCAGCAGTTTGGGCCTAGCGGGAGCCGAGCAGTACTTC. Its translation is CASSLGLAGAEQYF.

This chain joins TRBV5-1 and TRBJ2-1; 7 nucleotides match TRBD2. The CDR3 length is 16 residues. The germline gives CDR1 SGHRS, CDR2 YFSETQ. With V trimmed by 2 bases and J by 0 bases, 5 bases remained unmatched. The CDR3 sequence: CASSFLADPSYNEQFF. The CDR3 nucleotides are TGCGCCAGCAGCTTCCTAGCGGATCCCTCCTACAATGAGCAGTTCTTC.

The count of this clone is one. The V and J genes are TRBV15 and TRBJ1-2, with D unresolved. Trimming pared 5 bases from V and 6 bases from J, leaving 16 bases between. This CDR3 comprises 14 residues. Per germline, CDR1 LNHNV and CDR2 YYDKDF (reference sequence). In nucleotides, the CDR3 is TGTGCCACCAGCCCCAACCCGGAGGTCCATGGCTACACCTTC. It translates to CATSPNPEVHGYTF.

The CDR3 is CASRQPGLAGTGELFF. CDR3 DNA sequence: TGCGCCAGCAGACAACCGGGACTAGCTGGCACCGGGGAGCTGTTTTTT. This chain connects TRBV5-1 to TRBJ2-2, with 9 bases that match TRBD2. The germline CDR1 and CDR2 sequences are SGHRS and YFSETQ. J lost 4 bases, V lost 5 bases, and 9 bases had no gene match. CDR3 length: 16 amino acids.

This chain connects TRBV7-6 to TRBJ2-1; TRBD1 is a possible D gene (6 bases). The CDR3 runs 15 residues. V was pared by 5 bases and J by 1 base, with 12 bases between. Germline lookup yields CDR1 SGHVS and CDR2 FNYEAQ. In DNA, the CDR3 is TGTGCCAGCAGCCTCGCTCAGGGGTCCTACAATGAGCAGTTCTTC. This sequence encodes CASSLAQGSYNEQFF.

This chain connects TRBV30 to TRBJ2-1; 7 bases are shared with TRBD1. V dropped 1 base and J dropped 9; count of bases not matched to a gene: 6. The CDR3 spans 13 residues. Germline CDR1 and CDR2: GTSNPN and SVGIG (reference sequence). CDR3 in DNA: TGTGCCTGGAGTGGACAGGGTGCTAGTGAGCAGTTCTTC. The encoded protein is CAWSGQGASEQFF.

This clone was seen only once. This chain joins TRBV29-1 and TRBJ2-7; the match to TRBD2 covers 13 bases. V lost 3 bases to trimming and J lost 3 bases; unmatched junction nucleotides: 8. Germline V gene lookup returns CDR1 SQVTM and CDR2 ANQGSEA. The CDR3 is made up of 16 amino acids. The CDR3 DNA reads TGCAGCGTTGACCCAGGACTAGCGGGAGAGAACTACGAGCAGTACTTC. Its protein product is CSVDPGLAGENYEQYF.

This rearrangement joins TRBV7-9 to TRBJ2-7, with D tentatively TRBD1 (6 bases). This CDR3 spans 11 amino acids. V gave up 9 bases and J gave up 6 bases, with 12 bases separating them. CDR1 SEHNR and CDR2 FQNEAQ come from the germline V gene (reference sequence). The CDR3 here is CASLRGGEQYF. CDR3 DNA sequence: TGTGCCAGTCTCAGGGGTGGCGAGCAGTACTTC. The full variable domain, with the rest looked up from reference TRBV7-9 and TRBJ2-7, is DTGVSQNPRHKITKRGQNVTFRCDPISEHNRLYWYRQTLGQGPEFLTYFQNEAQLEKSRLLSDRFSAERPKGSFSTLEIQRTEQGDSAMYLCASLRGGEQYFGPGTRLTVT.

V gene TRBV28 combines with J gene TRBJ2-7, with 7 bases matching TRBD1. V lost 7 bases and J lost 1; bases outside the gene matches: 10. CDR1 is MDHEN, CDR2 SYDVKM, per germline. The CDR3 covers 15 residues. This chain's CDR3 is CASTTPQGQSYEQYF. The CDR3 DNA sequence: TGTGCCAGCACCACACCCCAGGGACAGTCCTACGAGCAGTACTTC.

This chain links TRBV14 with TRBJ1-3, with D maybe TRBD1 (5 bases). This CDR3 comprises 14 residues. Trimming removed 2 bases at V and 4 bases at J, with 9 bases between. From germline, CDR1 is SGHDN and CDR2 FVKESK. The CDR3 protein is CASSQSTGGNTIYF. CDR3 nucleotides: TGTGCCAGCAGCCAAAGTACAGGAGGAAACACCATATATTTT. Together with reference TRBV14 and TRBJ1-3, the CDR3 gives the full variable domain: EAGVTQFPSHSVIEKGQTVTLRCDPISGHDNLYWYRRVMGKEIKFLLHFVKESKQDESGMPNNRFLAERTGGTYSTLKVQPAELEDSGVYFCASSQSTGGNTIYFGEGSWLTVV.

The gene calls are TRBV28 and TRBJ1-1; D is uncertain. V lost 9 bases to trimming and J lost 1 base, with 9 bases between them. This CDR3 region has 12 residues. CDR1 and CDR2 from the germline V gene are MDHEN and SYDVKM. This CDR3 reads CASREGNTEAFF. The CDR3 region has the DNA TGTGCCAGTCGCGAGGGGAACACTGAAGCTTTCTTT.

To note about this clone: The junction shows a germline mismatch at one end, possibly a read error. The CDR3 region has the DNA TGTGCTAGCAGCTTAGGTCTAGCTAACACCGGGGAGCTGTTTTTT. Its protein product is CASSLGLANTGELFF. This chain links TRBV7-7 with TRBJ2-2; D is possibly TRBD2 (5 bases). The CDR3 consists of 15 residues. Germline CDR1 reads SSHAT; CDR2 reads FNYEAQ (reference sequence).